The present entry profiles one T cell receptor beta chain with its context. The sample belongs to a study of cytomegalovirus exposure and HLA in healthy donors. A multiplex PCR was run with 60 Vbeta primers and 13 Jbeta primers. Produced via immunoSEQ multiplex PCR; TCRdb's table is partial and in-frame only. The sample contains about 120,000 clones, 74% of which appear only once. Trimming removed 1 base from V and 1 base from J; junction bases left unmatched: 14. The CDR3 sequence is 19 residues long. Germline V CDR1 and CDR2: LNHNV, YYDKDF (reference sequence). This receptor was obtained from a man aged 25 to 40 in good health and CMV-seropositive. V and J are TRBV15 and TRBJ2-7; TRBD1 agrees at 9 bases. The material sequenced was PBMCs. In DNA form, the CDR3 reads TGTGCCACCAGCAGAGGGATACATCCGGGACAGGGATCATCCTACGAGCAGTACTTC. Protein product: CATSRGIHPGQGSSYEQYF. The full variable domain, with the rest looked up from reference TRBV15 and TRBJ2-7, is DAMVIQNPRYQVTQFGKPVTLSCSQTLNHNVMYWYQQKSSQAPKLLFHYYDKDFNNEADTPDNFQSRRPNTSFCFLDIRSPGLGDTAMYLCATSRGIHPGQGSSYEQYFGPGTRLTVT.